This T cell receptor beta chain derives from a study of beta chain features in type 1 diabetes. Whole-study results and caveats: Among all four CD4+ subsets, Type 1 diabetes patients had TCRB CDR3s that were moderately but significantly shorter.

Purity above 95% was achieved in all sorted populations. Turning to this clone: The target antigen is unknown.

Investigators reverse transcribed all isolated RNA, so they sequenced expressed TCRB transcripts. Sequencing was performed with immunoSEQ multiplex PCR; in TCRdb, only in-frame clones are kept and a portion is missing. Among 300,000 or so clones listed, less than 15% were seen once. The CDR3 contains 14 residues. From germline, CDR1 is MNHEY and CDR2 SVGAGI. The V end lost 5 bases, the J end lost 0 bases, and 10 bases lay between the germline ends. The specimen was naive CD4+ T cells from blood. The rearrangement joins TRBV6-5 to TRBJ1-1, with a weak D call TRBD1 (5 bases). The receptor was derived from a woman younger than 35 with type 1 diabetes. Here the CDR3 reads CASSRRGMNTEAFF. The CDR3 DNA follows: TGTGCCAGCAGTCGACGGGGGATGAACACTGAAGCTTTCTTT.